The present entry profiles one T cell receptor beta chain with its context. Generated by immunoSEQ multiplex PCR, the TCRdb table keeps only in-frame clones and is missing some. The sample gives more than 65,000 clones, over 65% of which show up once; approximately 25% is in the top ten. This sample is drawn from a study of T cell responses to AZD1222 COVID-19 vaccine. CDR1 is MNHEY and CDR2 is SVGAGI in the germline V gene. This CDR3 region has 13 residues. J lost 5 bases, V lost 4 bases, and 3 bases had no gene match. This receptor was obtained from an adult who received the AZD1222 COVID-19 vaccine. The chain recombines TRBV6-5 with TRBJ1-2; 8 bases are shared with TRBD1. The sequenced sample was peripheral blood, obtained 28 days after the second AZD1222 dose. CDR3 in amino acids: CASSLYRGYGYTF. The CDR3 DNA follows: TGTGCCAGCAGTTTATACAGGGGGTATGGCTACACCTTC.